This paragraph covers one T cell receptor (beta chain) sequence. Only in-frame clones appear in the TCRdb table, and some are missing; sequencing was by immunoSEQ multiplex PCR. The table records roughly 32,000 clones, roughly 89% of them present only once. This CDR3 has 12 residues. J gave up 4 bases and V 5 bases, and 0 bases lay outside the gene matches. Germline values: CDR1 MNHEY, CDR2 SVGAGI. The source of the sample is a study of T cell changes during pregnancy in multiple sclerosis. This chain uses TRBV6-5 with TRBJ1-1, with TRBD1 matching 8 bases. This material consisted of CD8+ T cells from peripheral blood mononuclear cells, taken in the third trimester of pregnancy. The sequence was obtained from a female donor with multiple sclerosis, enrolled in a pregnancy study. CDR3 DNA: TGTGCCAGCAGTACAGGGGGCACTGAAGCTTTCTTT. It is translated as CASSTGGTEAFF.